In this sample, the clone carrying this T cell receptor (beta chain) turned up a few times. What it binds is unknown. These data are taken from a study of long-term antiretroviral therapy in people with HIV. Broader study findings: Clonal expansions arising prior to ART prevailed in the repertoire at every time point. Post-treatment diversity went higher with ART but stayed below transplant donor controls.

Every specimen provided roughly 1-10 million cryopreserved PBMC before DNA extraction took place. Samples were assayed with immunoSEQ v3.0 at survey level. Sequencing set out to capture roughly 40,000-55,000 T-cell genomes per sample. The table came from immunoSEQ multiplex PCR; TCRdb's copy has only in-frame clones and leaves some out. The sample shows under 25,000 clones, roughly 88% of them seen only once. CDR1 SGHAT and CDR2 FQNNGV come from the germline V gene. This CDR3 is 15 amino acids long. The V and J ends lost 7 bases and 2 bases, in that order; junction bases with no gene match: 7. The rearrangement joins TRBV11-2 to TRBJ1-2; TRBD1 matches 10 bases. This sequence was found in a man aged 55 to 69 with HIV. The sample here was unsorted PBMCs, taken 0.6 years after starting antiretroviral therapy. The CDR3 DNA reads TGTGCCAGCACCACGACAGGGGGCGTGAACTATGGCTACACCTTC. Its protein product is CASTTTGGVNYGYTF. Drawing the rest from reference TRBV11-2 and TRBJ1-2, the complete variable domain is EAGVAQSPRYKIIEKRQSVAFWCNPISGHATLYWYQQILGQGPKLLIQFQNNGVVDDSQLPKDRFSAERLKGVDSTLKIQPAKLEDSAVYLCASTTTGGVNYGYTFGSGTRLTVV.